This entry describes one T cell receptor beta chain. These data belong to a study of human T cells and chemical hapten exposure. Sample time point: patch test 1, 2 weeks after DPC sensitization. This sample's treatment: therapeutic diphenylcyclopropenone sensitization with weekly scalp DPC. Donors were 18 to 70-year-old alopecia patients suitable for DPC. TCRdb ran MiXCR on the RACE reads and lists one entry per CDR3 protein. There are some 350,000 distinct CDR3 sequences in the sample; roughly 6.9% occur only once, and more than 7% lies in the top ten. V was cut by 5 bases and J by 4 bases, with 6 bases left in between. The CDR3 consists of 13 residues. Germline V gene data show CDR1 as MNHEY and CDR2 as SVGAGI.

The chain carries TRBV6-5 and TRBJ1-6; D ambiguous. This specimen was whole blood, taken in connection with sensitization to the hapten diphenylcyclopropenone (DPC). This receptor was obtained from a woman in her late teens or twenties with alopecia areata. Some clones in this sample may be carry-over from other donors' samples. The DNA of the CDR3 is TGTGCCAGCAGTCGGAGTTATAATTCACCCCTCCACTTT. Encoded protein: CASSRSYNSPLHF.